Described below is a single T cell receptor beta chain sequence and its context. The data derive from a study of cytomegalovirus exposure and HLA in healthy donors. The PCR used 60 Vbeta and 13 Jbeta primers. The assay was immunoSEQ multiplex PCR, and TCRdb's table has in-frame clones only and misses some. The sample includes 40,000 or so clones, around 69% seen only once; the top ten take over 5.5%. Germline values: CDR1 SGHAT, CDR2 FQNNGV. The CDR3 consists of 14 residues. Trimming pared 5 bases from V and 4 bases from J, leaving 11 bases between. The chain carries TRBV11-2 and TRBJ1-4, with D tentatively TRBD1 (5 bases). This receptor was identified in a man aged 30 to 45 in good health and CMV-seronegative. Sequences were obtained from PBMCs. The CDR3 coding sequence is TGTGCCAGCAGCCTTGGGGCAATTAATGAAAAACTGTTTTTT. The encoded protein is CASSLGAINEKLFF.